This TCR beta chain was found in a study of blood T cell repertoires in COVID-19. About the study: Spain, Italy and the United States supplied samples that represented acute and convalescent COVID-19.

The authors' processing: Estimation of nucleated cell counts relied on the amplification of reference gene primers. Clones were read by immunoSEQ multiplex PCR, and TCRdb kept only the in-frame ones, dropping some. Clone size and V and J calls were adopted from that table, with D and trimming inferred from the DNA. In the table there are 100,000 to 150,000 clones, roughly four fifths of which are singletons. V was shortened by 0 bases and J by 7 bases, with 16 bases between the two germline ends. The germline V gene encodes CDR1 GTSNPN and CDR2 SVGIG (reference sequence). The CDR3 runs to 15 residues.

Sequenced material: peripheral blood. V gene TRBV30 combines with J gene TRBJ1-5; possible D gene TRBD1, 5 bases. The sequence came from a woman between 50 and 59 years old with acute or convalescent COVID-19. Here the CDR3 reads CAWSVHPGQGQPQHF. The DNA for the CDR3 is TGTGCCTGGAGTGTCCATCCAGGGCAAGGCCAGCCCCAGCATTTT.